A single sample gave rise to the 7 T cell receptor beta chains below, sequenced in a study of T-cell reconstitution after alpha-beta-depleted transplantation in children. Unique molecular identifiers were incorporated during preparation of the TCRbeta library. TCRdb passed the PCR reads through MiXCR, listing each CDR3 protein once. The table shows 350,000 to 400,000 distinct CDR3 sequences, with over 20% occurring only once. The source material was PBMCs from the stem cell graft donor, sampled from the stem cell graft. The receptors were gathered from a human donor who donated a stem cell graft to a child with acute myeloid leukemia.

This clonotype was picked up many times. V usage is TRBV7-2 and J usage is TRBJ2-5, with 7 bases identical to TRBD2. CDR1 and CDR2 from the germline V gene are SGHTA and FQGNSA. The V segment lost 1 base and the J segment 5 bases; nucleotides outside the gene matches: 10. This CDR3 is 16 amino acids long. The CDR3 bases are TGTGCCAGCAGCTTAGGGGCTTCTAGCGGAGGGGAGACCCAGTACTTC. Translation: CASSLGASSGGETQYF.

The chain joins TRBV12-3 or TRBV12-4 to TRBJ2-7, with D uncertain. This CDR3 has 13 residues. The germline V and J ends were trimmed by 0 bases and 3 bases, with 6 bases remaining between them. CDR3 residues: CASSLAQRYEQYF. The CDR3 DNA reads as TGTGCCAGCAGTTTAGCGCAGCGCTACGAGCAGTACTTC.

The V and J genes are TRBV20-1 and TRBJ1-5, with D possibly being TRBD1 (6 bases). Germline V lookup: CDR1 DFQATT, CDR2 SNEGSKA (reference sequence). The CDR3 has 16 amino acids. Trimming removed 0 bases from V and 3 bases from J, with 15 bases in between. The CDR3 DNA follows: TGCAGTGCTAGAGATCGGGGGACAATTAACAATCAGCCCCAGCATTTT. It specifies CSARDRGTINNQPQHF.

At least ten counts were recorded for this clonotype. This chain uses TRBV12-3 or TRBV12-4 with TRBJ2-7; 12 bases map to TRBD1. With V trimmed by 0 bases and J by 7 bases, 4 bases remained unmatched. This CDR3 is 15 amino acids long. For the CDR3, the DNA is TGTGCCAGCAGTTTAGCCCGGGACAGGGGGCAAGAGCAGTACTTC. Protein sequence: CASSLARDRGQEQYF.

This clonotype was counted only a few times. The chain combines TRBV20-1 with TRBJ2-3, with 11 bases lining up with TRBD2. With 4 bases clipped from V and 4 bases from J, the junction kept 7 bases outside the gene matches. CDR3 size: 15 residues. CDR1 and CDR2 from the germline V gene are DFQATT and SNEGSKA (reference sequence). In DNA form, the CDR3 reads TGCAGTGCTATCGACCCTAGCGGGAGGCCAGATACGCAGTATTTT. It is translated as CSAIDPSGRPDTQYF.

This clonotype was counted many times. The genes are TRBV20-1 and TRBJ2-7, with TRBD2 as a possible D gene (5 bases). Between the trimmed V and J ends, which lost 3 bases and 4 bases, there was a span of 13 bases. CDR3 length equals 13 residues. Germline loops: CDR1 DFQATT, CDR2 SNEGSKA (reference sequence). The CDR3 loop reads CSASDGEPYEQYF. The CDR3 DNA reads TGCAGTGCTAGCGACGGGGAGCCTTACGAGCAGTACTTC.

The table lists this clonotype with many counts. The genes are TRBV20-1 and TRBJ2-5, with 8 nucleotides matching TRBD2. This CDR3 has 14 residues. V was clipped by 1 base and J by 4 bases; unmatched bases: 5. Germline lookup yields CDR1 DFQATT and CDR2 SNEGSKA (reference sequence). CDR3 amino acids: CSARVEAGVETQYF. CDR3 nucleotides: TGCAGTGCTAGAGTGGAAGCGGGAGTAGAGACCCAGTACTTC.